The entry below gives a single TCR beta chain sequence along with its context. Its target is unknown. This sample is drawn from a study of T cells in localized non-small cell lung cancer. TCRdb keeps only in-frame clones here, not all; method: immunoSEQ multiplex PCR. Found here are fewer than 40,000 clones, around 84% of them singletons; the top ten hold roughly two fifths. Unmatched junction bases numbered 2, after V lost 7 bases and J lost 3 bases. Germline-derived CDR1 and CDR2 are MNHNS and SASEGT. CDR3 length equals 12 residues. The study, taken as a whole, reports: A median approximately 60 of the top 100 tumor clones appeared in adjacent lung.

The sequence derives from a male donor at least 60 years old with stage II squamous cell lung carcinoma. Sample: peripheral blood, taken before any cancer treatment. The chain links TRBV6-1 to TRBJ2-7; the match to TRBD2 covers 8 bases. The CDR3 bases are TGTGCCAGCACCAGCGGGGGCTACGAGCAGTACTTC. Amino acids: CASTSGGYEQYF.